The 8 T cell receptor beta chains below were found in one sample sequenced in a study of blood T cell repertoires in COVID-19. Assay used: immunoSEQ multiplex PCR; TCRdb lists only in-frame clones, some missing. The sample lists about 140,000 clones, about 80% occurring once. The sequencing sample was made of PBMCs or T cells enriched from blood (not recorded which). These receptors were taken from a woman between 50 and 59 years old who had recovered from COVID-19.

The chain uses TRBV10-3 and TRBJ2-6; 7 positions agree with TRBD2. V lost 0 bases, J lost 1 base, and 6 bases stayed unmatched. There are 18 residues in the CDR3. Germline CDR1 reads ENHRY; CDR2 reads SYGVKD. CDR3 sequence (DNA): TGTGCCATCAGTGAGTCGACGGGGGGAGGGTCTGGGGCCAACGTCCTGACTTTC. It is translated as CAISESTGGGSGANVLTF.

The rearrangement joins TRBV18 to TRBJ1-3; no reliable D call. Germline loops: CDR1 KGHSH, CDR2 LQKENI. The CDR3 contains 16 residues. Trimming removed 5 bases from V and 2 bases from J, with 16 bases in between. The chain's CDR3 is CASSSKGGSTGNTIYF. CDR3 nucleotide sequence: TGTGCCAGCTCATCAAAAGGAGGGAGTACTGGAAACACCATATATTTT.

This rearrangement joins TRBV19 to TRBJ1-2, with D possibly matching TRBD1 (5 bases). V lost 11 bases and J 6 bases, leaving 22 bases between the germline ends. The CDR3 covers 14 residues. Germline CDR1 and CDR2: LNHDA and SQIVND (reference sequence). CDR3 coding DNA: TGTGCCTCCAGCCACAGGTCCCCGCGGAATGGCTACACCTTC. Protein: CASSHRSPRNGYTF.

This clone was seen just once. The chain has TRBV13 and TRBJ2-7, with a tentative D call TRBD2 (6 bases). Trimming pared 5 bases from V and 7 bases from J, leaving 18 bases between. This CDR3 contains 14 residues. CDR1 is PRHDT and CDR2 is FYEKMQ in the germline V gene (reference sequence). CDR3: CASSLAGTPREQYF. CDR3 coding DNA: TGTGCCAGCAGCCTTGCTGGGACTCCGCGAGAGCAGTACTTC.

The V and J genes are TRBV29-1 and TRBJ2-2; TRBD1 is a possible D gene (7 bases). Trimming cost V 7 bases and J 5 bases, with 14 bases left between them. The germline gives CDR1 SQVTM, CDR2 ANQGSEA. There are 13 residues in the CDR3. In DNA form, the CDR3 reads TGCAGCGGCACAGGGGCGGGAACCGGGGAGCTGTTTTTT. Encoded protein: CSGTGAGTGELFF.

As to this clone: Other DNA sequences within the sample encode an identical CDR3. The V call is TRBV6-5, the J call TRBJ2-7; D not certain. The V end lost 0 bases, the J end lost 3 bases, and 6 bases lay between the germline ends. Germline CDR1 reads MNHEY; CDR2 reads SVGAGI. This CDR3 has 13 residues. CDR3 nucleotides: TGTGCCAGCAGTTACTCGAGAGGCTACGAGCAGTACTTC. This gives the protein CASSYSRGYEQYF.

This chain connects TRBV2 to TRBJ2-7, with no clear D. The CDR3 has 13 residues. Trimming left V 8 bases short and J 3 bases short, with 14 bases between. Germline V CDR1 and CDR2: SNHLY, FYNNEI. The CDR3 sequence: CASQASKNYEQYF. The CDR3 DNA reads TGTGCCAGCCAAGCTTCCAAGAACTACGAGCAGTACTTC. Supplemented by reference TRBV2 and TRBJ2-7, the full variable domain reads EPEVTQTPSHQVTQMGQEVILRCVPISNHLYFYWYRQILGQKVEFLVSFYNNEISEKSEIFDDQFSVERPDGSNFTLKIRSTKLEDSAMYFCASQASKNYEQYFGPGTRLTVT.

This clone has at least ten counts. The J gene is TRBJ2-7, the V gene TRBV5-6, with a weak D call TRBD2 (6 bases). This CDR3 contains 14 residues. Trimming shortened V by 4 bases and J by 6 bases, and 17 bases separated the two germline ends. The V gene's germline CDR1 is SGHDT and CDR2 YYEEEE. The CDR3 loop is CASSLRQGLTEQYF. In DNA form, the CDR3 reads TGTGCCAGCAGCCTCCGGCAGGGACTTACCGAGCAGTACTTC.